What follows describes a single T cell receptor (beta chain). The antigen remains unidentified. 5'RACE primed from the constant segment yielded TCR alpha and TCR beta cDNA libraries bearing sample barcodes and UMIs. TCRdb reanalysed the 5' RACE reads using MiXCR and keeps one entry per CDR3 protein. The sample yields roughly 200,000 distinct CDR3 sequences, 16% seen once. The CDR3 consists of 13 residues. CDR1 is DFQATT, CDR2 SNEGSKA, per germline (reference sequence). Trimming at V came to 6 bases and at J to 2 bases, leaving 5 bases not matched to a gene. These data are taken from a study of T-cell memory formation after mild COVID-19. Study background: Among the donors, TCR clusters were largely specific to each donor. Overall study results and limits: Pre-infection memory harbored some responding clones, suggesting cross-reactive memory joined.

Material: PBMCs or a T cell subset sorted from them (not recorded which). The rearrangement links TRBV20-1 to TRBJ2-3; TRBD1 matches at 7 bases. The source is an adult woman who had mild COVID-19 (a few samples of this study predate the infection). Cell type and time point are not known. Written as DNA, the CDR3 is TGCAGTGCGCCGGACAGGATCACAGATACGCAGTATTTT. It yields the protein CSAPDRITDTQYF.